These T cell receptor beta chains were read from a single sample in a study of OX40 agonist ivuxolimab in advanced cancers. Assay used: immunoSEQ multiplex PCR; TCRdb lists only in-frame clones, some missing. The sample records roughly 87,000 clones, approximately 92% being singletons. Here the sequenced sample was CD4+ or CD8+ T cells sorted from blood, taken in a trial of the OX40 agonist ivuxolimab. These receptors were obtained from an adult with an advanced solid tumor such as melanoma, head and neck, liver or kidney cancer. Both conserved end residues are part of each CDR3. The D gene is left open where the match is weak. Size is stated for part of the rows, as once, few or many counts, or as a class when the clone is expanded.

v_gene: TRBV11-1; abundance: NA; d_gene: TRBD1; j_gene: TRBJ1-1; CDR3nt: TGTGCCAGCAGCCTGGGACAGGGCCCTGAAGCTTTCTTT; CDR3aa: CASSLGQGPEAFF
v_gene: TRBV7-9; abundance: NA; d_gene: NA; j_gene: TRBJ2-1; CDR3nt: TGTGCCAGCAGCTTCGGGGGCTACAATGAGCAGTTCTTC; CDR3aa: CASSFGGYNEQFF
v_gene: TRBV29-1; abundance: NA; d_gene: TRBD2; j_gene: TRBJ2-5; CDR3nt: TGCAGCGTTGAGGGAGGGGCTCTCCAAGAGACCCAGTACTTC; CDR3aa: CSVEGGALQETQYF
v_gene: TRBV30; abundance: NA; d_gene: NA; j_gene: TRBJ1-6; CDR3nt: TGTGCCTGTCACCCCGGGACTTTAAATTCACCCCTCCACTTT; CDR3aa: CACHPGTLNSPLHF
v_gene: TRBV6-1; abundance: NA; d_gene: TRBD1; j_gene: TRBJ2-5; CDR3nt: TGTGCCAGCAGTGAATTTCTTTGGGGACAGATGGAGACCCAGTACTTC; CDR3aa: CASSEFLWGQMETQYF
v_gene: TRBV6-5; abundance: once; d_gene: NA; j_gene: TRBJ2-7; CDR3nt: TGTGCCAGCAGTCCGGACGGAAGCTCCTACGAGCAGTACTTC; CDR3aa: CASSPDGSSYEQYF
v_gene: TRBV2; abundance: NA; d_gene: NA; j_gene: TRBJ1-2; CDR3nt: TGTGCCACCCCACCAGGGGACTATGGCTACACCTTC; CDR3aa: CATPPGDYGYTF
v_gene: TRBV19; abundance: NA; d_gene: NA; j_gene: TRBJ2-7; CDR3nt: TGTGCCAGTAGTCGGGGTGAGATCGACGAGCAGTACTTC; CDR3aa: CASSRGEIDEQYF
v_gene: TRBV13; abundance: few; d_gene: NA; j_gene: TRBJ2-1; CDR3nt: TGTGCCAGCAGCTTAGACGGGACACTCTACAATGAGCAGTTCTTC; CDR3aa: CASSLDGTLYNEQFF
v_gene: TRBV29-1; abundance: NA; d_gene: NA; j_gene: TRBJ1-1; CDR3nt: TGCAGCGCCAGGGGCTCAAGGACTGAAGCTTTCTTT; CDR3aa: CSARGSRTEAFF
v_gene: TRBV19; abundance: NA; d_gene: NA; j_gene: TRBJ1-2; CDR3nt: TGTGCCAGTAGTATAGCCCCCCCAGGAGGGCGCATCTCTATGAGTGGCTACACCTTC; CDR3aa: CASSIAPPGGRISMSGYTF
v_gene: TRBV6-5; abundance: NA; d_gene: NA; j_gene: TRBJ2-1; CDR3nt: TGTGCCAGCAGTCTACCCGGAGAGGGAATGCATGAGCAGTTCTTC; CDR3aa: CASSLPGEGMHEQFF
v_gene: TRBV7-6; abundance: NA; d_gene: TRBD1; j_gene: TRBJ2-3; CDR3nt: TGTGCCAGCAGCTCGACGACAGGGGGATACACAGATACGCAGTATTTT; CDR3aa: CASSSTTGGYTDTQYF
v_gene: TRBV21-1; abundance: NA; d_gene: NA; j_gene: TRBJ1-6; CDR3nt: TGTGCCAGCAGCGAGCGTCCCGGGACGAGGAATTCACCCCTCCACTTT; CDR3aa: CASSERPGTRNSPLHF
v_gene: TRBV19; abundance: once; d_gene: NA; j_gene: TRBJ1-5; CDR3nt: TGTGCCAGTAGTATAGACAGGGAGATAGCCAATCAGCCCCAGCATTTT; CDR3aa: CASSIDREIANQPQHF
v_gene: TRBV11-3; abundance: NA; d_gene: TRBD1; j_gene: TRBJ2-3; CDR3nt: TGTGCCAGCAGCTCTAGACAGGGTAACACAGATACGCAGTATTTT; CDR3aa: CASSSRQGNTDTQYF
v_gene: TRBV29-1; abundance: NA; d_gene: NA; j_gene: TRBJ1-1; CDR3nt: TGCAGCGTTGGGGACGGGTTGAACACTGAAGCTTTCTTT; CDR3aa: CSVGDGLNTEAFF
v_gene: TRBV7-2; abundance: NA; d_gene: NA; j_gene: TRBJ2-7; CDR3nt: TGTGCCAGCAGCTTCCCGGGCGGAGGGACACCAACCTACGAGCAGTACTTC; CDR3aa: CASSFPGGGTPTYEQYF
v_gene: TRBV4-1; abundance: NA; d_gene: NA; j_gene: TRBJ2-7; CDR3nt: TGCGCCAGCAGCCAAGATCAGGGGACGTGGGAGCAGTACTTC; CDR3aa: CASSQDQGTWEQYF
v_gene: TRBV6-6; abundance: NA; d_gene: NA; j_gene: TRBJ1-2; CDR3nt: TGTGCCAGCAGACAGCAGGGACCGTATGGCTACACCTTC; CDR3aa: CASRQQGPYGYTF
v_gene: TRBV4-3; abundance: NA; d_gene: TRBD1; j_gene: TRBJ2-2; CDR3nt: TGCGCCAGCAGCCAGGGGACAGGGTTAAACACCGGGGAGCTGTTTTTT; CDR3aa: CASSQGTGLNTGELFF
v_gene: TRBV4-2; abundance: NA; d_gene: NA; j_gene: TRBJ1-5; CDR3nt: TGTGCCAGCAGCCAGAGCCGGGTACAGGGCAATCAGCCCCAGCATTTT; CDR3aa: CASSQSRVQGNQPQHF
v_gene: TRBV7-9; abundance: NA; d_gene: NA; j_gene: TRBJ1-5; CDR3nt: TGTGCCAGCAGCTTGACGCTCACGGGGCCCCAGCATTTT; CDR3aa: CASSLTLTGPQHF
v_gene: TRBV7-9; abundance: NA; d_gene: TRBD1; j_gene: TRBJ1-2; CDR3nt: TGTGCCAGCAGCTTAGCGTCCCAGGGGGATAGGTATGGCTACACCTTC; CDR3aa: CASSLASQGDRYGYTF
v_gene: TRBV27; abundance: NA; d_gene: TRBD1; j_gene: TRBJ2-3; CDR3nt: TGTGCCAGCATCCAACCGGGGACAGGGAGAGATACGCAGTATTTT; CDR3aa: CASIQPGTGRDTQYF
v_gene: TRBV7-3; abundance: NA; d_gene: TRBD2; j_gene: TRBJ2-5; CDR3nt: TGTGCCAGCAGCTCTAGCGGGGGGGCACAAGAGACCCAGTACTTC; CDR3aa: CASSSSGGAQETQYF
v_gene: TRBV20-1; abundance: NA; d_gene: NA; j_gene: TRBJ1-2; CDR3nt: TGCAGCGCAATCTTAAACTATGGCTACACCTTC; CDR3aa: CSAILNYGYTF
v_gene: TRBV18; abundance: once; d_gene: TRBD1; j_gene: TRBJ1-1; CDR3nt: TGTGCCAGCTCAGACTTGACAGGGGCCTGGGAAGCTTTCTTT; CDR3aa: CASSDLTGAWEAFF
v_gene: TRBV25-1; abundance: NA; d_gene: NA; j_gene: TRBJ2-1; CDR3nt: TGTGCCAGCAGTCCCGGGTTCTACAATGAGCAGTTCTTC; CDR3aa: CASSPGFYNEQFF
v_gene: TRBV13; abundance: NA; d_gene: NA; j_gene: TRBJ1-2; CDR3nt: TGTGCCAGCAGCTTTGTAGACCTACAACCGTGGACTGGCTACACCTTC; CDR3aa: CASSFVDLQPWTGYTF
v_gene: TRBV29-1; abundance: NA; d_gene: TRBD1; j_gene: TRBJ1-1; CDR3nt: TGCAGCGTTTCCGGACAGGGTGGAACTGAAGCTTTCTTT; CDR3aa: CSVSGQGGTEAFF
v_gene: TRBV9; abundance: NA; d_gene: NA; j_gene: TRBJ1-6; CDR3nt: TGTGCCAGCAGCGTAGGATCTAGCTCCTATAATTCACCCCTCCACTTT; CDR3aa: CASSVGSSSYNSPLHF
v_gene: TRBV5-4; abundance: NA; d_gene: TRBD2; j_gene: TRBJ2-4; CDR3nt: TGTGCCAGCAGCCGGATAGCGGGGGGGCTGGAAAACATTCAGTACTTC; CDR3aa: CASSRIAGGLENIQYF